This TCR beta chain originates from a study of blood T cell repertoires in COVID-19. Study-wide background: Samples taken during acute and convalescent COVID-19 were collected in the United States, Italy and Spain. T cells, B-cell-depleted T cells, or PBMCs supplied cDNA or gDNA.

Per the authors' pipeline: It was from reference gene primer amplification that nucleated cell counts were estimated. Libraries were prepared by immunoSEQ multiplex PCR; TCRdb keeps only in-frame clonotypes and omits some of them. That table is the source of V, J and clone size, and D and trimming were worked out from the DNA. Of about 60,000 clones in the sample, approximately 90% are singletons; the top ten hold 13% to 15%. CDR1 and CDR2 from the germline V gene are MNHEY and SMNVEV (reference sequence). CDR3 length: 15 residues. With 4 bases removed from V and 5 bases from J, the gap between germline ends came to 15 bases.

The sequenced sample was peripheral blood. This receptor was identified in a woman in her sixties or seventies with active COVID-19. The chain has TRBV27 and TRBJ2-1, with D possibly TRBD1 on 6 matching bases. The CDR3 nucleotides are TGTGCCAGCAGTTCCCCCCGGACAGTTCACAATGAGCAGTTCTTC. Protein sequence: CASSSPRTVHNEQFF.